These 21 T cell receptor beta chains were sequenced from one sample in a study of chemoradiotherapy in HPV16-positive cancers. The table came from immunoSEQ multiplex PCR; TCRdb's copy has only in-frame clones and leaves some out. Altogether about 32,000 clones are present, approximately 90% being singletons, with the ten largest covering about 5.1%. Here the sequenced sample was blood, taken from a patient who underwent chemoradiotherapy. These receptors all stem from a human donor with HPV-associated anogenital cancer.

The chain is built from TRBV5-1 and TRBJ2-3; D possibly corresponds to TRBD1 (6 bases). The CDR3 sequence is 13 residues long. Germline CDR1 reads SGHRS; CDR2 reads YFSETQ. The V end lost 1 base, the J end lost 5 bases, and 8 bases lay between the germline ends. In nucleotides, the CDR3 is TGCGCCAGCAGCTTGCAAGGGGGAGATACGCAGTATTTT. This encodes CASSLQGGDTQYF. Variable domain in full (rest from reference TRBV5-1 and TRBJ2-3): KAGVTQTPRYLIKTRGQQVTLSCSPISGHRSVSWYQQTPGQGLQFLFEYFSETQRNKGNFPGRFSGRQFSNSRSEMNVSTLELGDSALYLCASSLQGGDTQYFGPGTRLTVL.

V is TRBV5-1 and J is TRBJ2-5; D gene unclear. The CDR3 extends over 12 amino acids. V was cut by 0 bases and J by 5 bases, with 5 bases left in between. CDR1 and CDR2 from the germline V gene are SGHRS and YFSETQ. Written as DNA, the CDR3 is TGCGCCAGCAGCTTGGCCATGGAGACCCAGTACTTC. Protein sequence: CASSLAMETQYF.

The chain employs TRBV5-1 and TRBJ1-1; possibly TRBD1 for D (5 bases). The CDR3 is 15 residues long. Germline V gene sequence: CDR1 SGHRS, CDR2 YFSETQ. Between the trimmed V and J ends, which lost 4 bases and 0 bases, there was a span of 13 bases. CDR3 protein: CASSRGEVMNTEAFF. The DNA of the CDR3 is TGCGCCAGCAGCCGGGGGGAAGTCATGAACACTGAAGCTTTCTTT. Complete variable domain (other parts from reference TRBV5-1 and TRBJ1-1): KAGVTQTPRYLIKTRGQQVTLSCSPISGHRSVSWYQQTPGQGLQFLFEYFSETQRNKGNFPGRFSGRQFSNSRSEMNVSTLELGDSALYLCASSRGEVMNTEAFFGQGTRLTVV.

This chain joins TRBV7-8 and TRBJ1-5; 11 bases match TRBD1. The CDR3 has 17 residues. Trimming took 1 base from V and 6 from J; bases not matched to a gene: 8. Germline assignment: CDR1 SGHVS and CDR2 FQNEAQ. CDR3 in amino acids: CASSLGTGGLVGQPQHF. In nucleotides, the CDR3 is TGTGCCAGCAGCTTAGGGACAGGGGGCTTGGTTGGTCAGCCCCAGCATTTT.

J is TRBJ1-4 and V is TRBV15; 9 nucleotides align to TRBD1. J was trimmed by 8 bases and V by 0 bases; bases with no gene match: 10. This CDR3 has 17 amino acids. Germline V lookup: CDR1 LNHNV, CDR2 YYDKDF (reference sequence). CDR3 amino acids: CATSREGAGTGLEKLFF. DNA of the CDR3: TGTGCCACCAGCAGAGAGGGGGCCGGGACAGGGTTGGAAAAACTGTTTTTT.

The V gene is TRBV2, the J gene TRBJ1-2, with D unclear. This CDR3 region has 15 residues. V lost 1 base and J 2 bases, leaving 11 bases between the germline ends. Germline loops: CDR1 SNHLY, CDR2 FYNNEI. CDR3 region: CASSEGGLFNYGYTF. CDR3 nucleotides: TGTGCCAGCAGTGAAGGAGGCCTCTTCAACTATGGCTACACCTTC.

The chain joins TRBV7-4 to TRBJ2-7, with 8 bases fitting TRBD2. Germline V gene data show CDR1 as SGHVT and CDR2 as SQSDAQ. The CDR3 totals 16 residues. Unmatched junction bases numbered 13, after V lost 4 bases and J lost 5 bases. This CDR3 reads CASSWGWGLVSHEQYF. Written as DNA, the CDR3 is TGTGCCAGCAGCTGGGGGTGGGGACTAGTGAGCCACGAGCAGTACTTC.

The DNA of the CDR3 is TGTGCCAGCAGCCAAGAAGGCATTGCCTCTGGCGAGCAGTACTTC. Protein sequence: CASSQEGIASGEQYF. J is TRBJ2-7 and V is TRBV4-2; D unclear. Germline CDR1 reads LGHNA; CDR2 reads YNFKEQ. The CDR3 covers 15 residues. The V end was cut by 0 bases, the J end by 6 bases, with 15 bases between.

This chain joins TRBV30 and TRBJ1-1, with a possible D match to TRBD1 (5 bases). Trimming took 2 bases from V and 1 from J, leaving 8 bases between them. The CDR3 length is 13 residues. Germline CDR1 GTSNPN, CDR2 SVGIG (reference sequence). In DNA form, the CDR3 reads TGTGCCTGGAGTCTAACAGGGAACACTGAAGCTTTCTTT. Translation: CAWSLTGNTEAFF.

The chain employs TRBV4-1 and TRBJ1-1; the D gene is possibly TRBD1 (6 bases). There are 16 residues in the CDR3. Trimming pared 1 base from V and 1 base from J, leaving 13 bases between. CDR1 and CDR2 from the germline V gene are MGHRA and YSYEKL. In DNA, the CDR3 is TGCGCCAGCAGCCAAGGTCTCCCAGGGGCGAACACTGAAGCTTTCTTT. Translating gives CASSQGLPGANTEAFF.

The J gene is TRBJ1-2, the V gene TRBV7-6, with TRBD1 identical over 9 bases. The CDR3 length is 16 residues. Germline CDR1 is SGHVS and CDR2 is FNYEAQ. Trimming at V came to 1 base and at J to 3 bases, leaving 6 bases not matched to a gene. The CDR3 protein is CASSLDPGTGYYGYTF. CDR3 nucleotides: TGTGCCAGCAGCTTAGACCCCGGGACAGGGTACTATGGCTACACCTTC.

This chain uses TRBV6-1 with TRBJ2-3; maybe TRBD2 (6 bases). This CDR3 comprises 12 residues. With 7 bases removed from V and 6 bases from J, the gap between germline ends came to 11 bases. From germline, CDR1 is MNHNS and CDR2 SASEGT. Written as DNA, the CDR3 is TGTGCCAGCAATAGACTAGGGGATACGCAGTATTTT. It is translated as CASNRLGDTQYF.

This clone has a single count. The V gene is TRBV5-4, the J gene TRBJ1-6; no clear D gene. The CDR3 loop spans 14 amino acids. The V end lost 10 bases, the J end lost 7 bases, and 18 bases lay between the germline ends. Germline loops: CDR1 SGHNT, CDR2 YYREEE (reference sequence). The CDR3 spells CAFFGMGQNSPLHF. The CDR3 DNA follows: TGTGCCTTCTTTGGAATGGGCCAGAATTCACCCCTCCACTTT.

The chain is built from TRBV11-2 and TRBJ2-7; 14 bases align to TRBD2. Germline CDR1 reads SGHAT; CDR2 reads FQNNGV. V shed 5 bases and J 6 bases; nucleotides not matched to a gene: 3. There are 14 residues in the CDR3. The CDR3, as DNA: TGTGCCAGCAGCCGGGGACTAGCGGGAGCCGAGCAGTACTTC. This encodes CASSRGLAGAEQYF.

A single count supports this clone. The rearrangement links TRBV6-1 to TRBJ2-7; unclear D gene. There are 13 residues in the CDR3. Germline V lookup: CDR1 MNHNS, CDR2 SASEGT. With 6 bases removed from V and 4 bases from J, the gap between germline ends came to 13 bases. CDR3 region: CASSPNEIYEQYF. The CDR3 coding sequence is TGTGCCAGCAGCCCCAACGAAATTTACGAGCAGTACTTC.

This clone was seen more than once but under ten times. Relative to the germline gene, one junction end is altered; a read error may explain this. This chain links TRBV5-1 with TRBJ2-7; 14 bases align to TRBD2. CDR1 and CDR2 (germline): SGHRS, YFSETQ. The CDR3 has 15 amino acids. As DNA, the CDR3 is TGTGCCAGCAGCTGGGGACTAGCGGGGGAGTACGAGCAGTACTTC. Its protein is CASSWGLAGEYEQYF.

V gene TRBV28 combines with J gene TRBJ1-5, with D perhaps TRBD1 (5 bases). CDR3 length: 19 amino acids. Looked up from germline, CDR1 is MDHEN and CDR2 is SYDVKM. V dropped 4 bases and J dropped 1 base, with 23 bases sitting between them. In DNA form, the CDR3 reads TGTGCCAGCAGTTCTACCGGGACGCAAAGTATCATGAGCAATCAGCCCCAGCATTTT. This codes for CASSSTGTQSIMSNQPQHF.

This clone was found a few times. The chain carries TRBV19 and TRBJ1-1; 7 nucleotides agree with TRBD1. The CDR3 loop spans 14 amino acids. V lost 4 bases and J lost 1; bases outside the gene matches: 3. The germline CDR1 and CDR2 sequences are LNHDA and SQIVND (reference sequence). CDR3 residues: CASSRGQKNTEAFF. CDR3 bases: TGTGCCAGTAGTAGGGGACAGAAGAACACTGAAGCTTTCTTT.

The chain combines TRBV7-9 with TRBJ1-2, with 9 bases fitting TRBD1. The CDR3 loop spans 14 amino acids. Germline loops: CDR1 SEHNR, CDR2 FQNEAQ (reference sequence). V shed 5 bases, J shed 4 bases, and the junction held 5 bases outside the gene matches. Here the CDR3 DNA reads TGTGCCAGCAGCATGGGACAGGGAAGCTATGGCTACACCTTC. Translated: CASSMGQGSYGYTF.

The CDR3 here is CATSRDGGNIQYF. CDR3 DNA: TGTGCCACCAGCAGGGACGGGGGAAACATTCAGTACTTC. The chain joins TRBV15 to TRBJ2-4; possible D gene TRBD2, 6 bases. Looked up from germline, CDR1 is LNHNV and CDR2 is YYDKDF (reference sequence). V was clipped by 3 bases and J by 6 bases, with 9 bases between them. The CDR3 consists of 13 residues.

This chain links TRBV5-1 with TRBJ2-5; TRBD1 agrees at 7 bases. The V gene end was trimmed by 5 bases and the J gene end by 1 base; junction bases not matched to a gene: 5. Germline CDR1 and CDR2: SGHRS and YFSETQ. The CDR3 extends over 14 amino acids. CDR3 bases: TGCGCCAGCAGGGTCCCAGGGGGCCAAGAGACCCAGTACTTC. Translated, it gives CASRVPGGQETQYF.